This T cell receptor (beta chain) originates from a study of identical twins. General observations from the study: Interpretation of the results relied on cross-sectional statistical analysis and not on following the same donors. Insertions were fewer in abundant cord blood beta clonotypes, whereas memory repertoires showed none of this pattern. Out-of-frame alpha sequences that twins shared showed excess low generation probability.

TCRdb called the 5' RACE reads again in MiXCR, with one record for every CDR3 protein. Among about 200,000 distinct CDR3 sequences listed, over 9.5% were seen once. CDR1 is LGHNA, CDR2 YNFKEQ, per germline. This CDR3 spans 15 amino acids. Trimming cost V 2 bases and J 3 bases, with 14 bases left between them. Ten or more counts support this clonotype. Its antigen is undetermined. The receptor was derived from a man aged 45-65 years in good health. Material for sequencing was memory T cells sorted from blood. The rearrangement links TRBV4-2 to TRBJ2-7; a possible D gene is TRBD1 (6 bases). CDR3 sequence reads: CASSQRPQQGYEQYF. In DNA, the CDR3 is TGTGCCAGCAGCCAACGACCCCAACAGGGCTACGAGCAGTACTTC.